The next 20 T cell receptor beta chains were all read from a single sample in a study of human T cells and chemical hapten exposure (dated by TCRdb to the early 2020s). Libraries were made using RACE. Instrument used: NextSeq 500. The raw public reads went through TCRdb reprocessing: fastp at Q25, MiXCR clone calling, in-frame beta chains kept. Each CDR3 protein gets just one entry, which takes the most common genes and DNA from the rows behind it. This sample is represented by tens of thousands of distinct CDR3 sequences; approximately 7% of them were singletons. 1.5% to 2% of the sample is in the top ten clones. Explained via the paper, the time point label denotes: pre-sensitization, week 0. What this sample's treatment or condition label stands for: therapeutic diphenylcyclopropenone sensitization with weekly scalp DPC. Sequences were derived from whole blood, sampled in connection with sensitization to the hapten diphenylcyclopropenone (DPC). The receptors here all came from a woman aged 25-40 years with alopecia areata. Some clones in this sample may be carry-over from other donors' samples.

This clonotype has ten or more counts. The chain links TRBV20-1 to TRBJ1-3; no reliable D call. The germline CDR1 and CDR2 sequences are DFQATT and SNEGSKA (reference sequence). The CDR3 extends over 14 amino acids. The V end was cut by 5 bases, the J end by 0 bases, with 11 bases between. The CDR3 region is CSAPRPSSGNTIYF. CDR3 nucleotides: TGCAGTGCTCCGAGACCGAGCTCTGGAAACACCATATATTTT.

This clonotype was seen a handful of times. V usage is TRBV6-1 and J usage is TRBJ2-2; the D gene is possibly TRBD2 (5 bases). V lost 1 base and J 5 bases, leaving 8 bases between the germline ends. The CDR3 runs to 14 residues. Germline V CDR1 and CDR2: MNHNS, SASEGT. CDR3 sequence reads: CASSEVPGTGELFF. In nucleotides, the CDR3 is TGTGCCAGCAGTGAAGTACCGGGAACCGGGGAGCTGTTTTTT.

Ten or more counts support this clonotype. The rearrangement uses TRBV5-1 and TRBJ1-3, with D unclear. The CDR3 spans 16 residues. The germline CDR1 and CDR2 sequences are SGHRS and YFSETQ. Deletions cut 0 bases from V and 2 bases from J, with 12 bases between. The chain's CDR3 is CASSLAYGATGNTIYF. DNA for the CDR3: TGCGCCAGCAGCTTGGCCTACGGTGCTACTGGAAACACCATATATTTT.

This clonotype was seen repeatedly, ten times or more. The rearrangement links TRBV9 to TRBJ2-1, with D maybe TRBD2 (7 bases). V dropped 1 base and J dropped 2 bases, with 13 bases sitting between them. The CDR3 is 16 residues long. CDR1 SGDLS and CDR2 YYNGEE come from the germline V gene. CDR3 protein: CASSVRGGAAYNEQFF. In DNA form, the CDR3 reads TGTGCCAGCAGCGTACGTGGGGGGGCTGCCTACAATGAGCAGTTCTTC.

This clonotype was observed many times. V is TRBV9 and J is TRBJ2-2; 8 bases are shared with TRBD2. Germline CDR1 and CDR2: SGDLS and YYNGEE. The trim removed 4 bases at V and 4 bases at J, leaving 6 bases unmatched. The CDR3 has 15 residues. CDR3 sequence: CASSTRTSPTGELFF. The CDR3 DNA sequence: TGTGCCAGCAGCACCCGGACTAGCCCCACCGGGGAGCTGTTTTTT.

CDR3 DNA sequence: TGCGCCAGCAGCTTGGGAGGAGGGACAGTCCATAATTCACCCCTCCACTTT. Translating it yields CASSLGGGTVHNSPLHF. The V and J genes are TRBV5-1 and TRBJ1-6; TRBD1 matches at 7 bases. After removal of 0 bases from V and 5 bases from J, the junction contained 8 bases not matched to a gene. CDR1 SGHRS and CDR2 YFSETQ come from the germline V gene. The length of the CDR3 is 17 residues.

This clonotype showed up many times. The chain's CDR3 is CASGQGGLGSGNTIYF. Here the CDR3 DNA reads TGTGCCTCCGGACAGGGAGGCTTGGGGTCTGGAAACACCATATATTTT. The genes are TRBV10-3 and TRBJ1-3; TRBD1 aligns across 8 bases. The germline CDR1 and CDR2 sequences are ENHRY and SYGVKD. This CDR3 is 16 amino acids long. J was trimmed by 1 base and V by 11 bases; bases with no gene match: 13.

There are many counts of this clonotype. The CDR3 DNA reads TGCGCCAGCAGCTCGGACAGGGTCGGTTTCGAGCAGTACTTC. Translation: CASSSDRVGFEQYF. The chain has TRBV5-1 and TRBJ2-7; 8 bases agree with TRBD1. V shed 3 bases, J shed 6 bases, and the junction held 8 bases outside the gene matches. The CDR3 length is 14 residues. Germline CDR1 and CDR2: SGHRS and YFSETQ.

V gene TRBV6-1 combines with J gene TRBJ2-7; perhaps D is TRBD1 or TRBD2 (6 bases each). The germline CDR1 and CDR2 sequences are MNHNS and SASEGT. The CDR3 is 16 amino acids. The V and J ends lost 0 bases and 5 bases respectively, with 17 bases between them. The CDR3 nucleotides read TGTGCCAGCAGTGAAGCAATAGGGGGGAATTGCAACGAGCAGTACTTC. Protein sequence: CASSEAIGGNCNEQYF.

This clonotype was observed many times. The CDR3 protein is CSVAGLLSTDTQYF. CDR3 bases: TGCAGCGTCGCGGGACTACTGAGCACAGATACGCAGTATTTT. V and J are TRBV29-1 and TRBJ2-3; 7 nucleotides match TRBD2. This CDR3 is 14 amino acids long. V trimming: 6 bases; J trimming: 0 bases; junction bases outside the gene matches: 6. Germline V gene sequence: CDR1 SQVTM, CDR2 ANQGSEA.

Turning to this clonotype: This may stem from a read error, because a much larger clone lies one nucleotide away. The CDR3 DNA sequence: TGTGCCAGCAGCTCACAGGGGAAAAGGAACACTGAAGCTTTCTTT. Translated: CASSSQGKRNTEAFF. The gene calls are TRBV2 and TRBJ1-1, with TRBD1 matching 7 bases. J was trimmed by 1 base and V by 6 bases; bases with no gene match: 8. The CDR3 loop spans 15 amino acids. Germline lookup yields CDR1 SNHLY and CDR2 FYNNEI.

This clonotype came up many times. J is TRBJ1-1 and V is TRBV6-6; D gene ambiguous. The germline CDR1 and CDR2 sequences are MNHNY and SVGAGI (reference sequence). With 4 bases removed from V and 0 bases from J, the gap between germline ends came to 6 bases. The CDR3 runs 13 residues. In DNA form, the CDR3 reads TGTGCCAGCAGTTTCCTGCTGAACACTGAAGCTTTCTTT. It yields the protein CASSFLLNTEAFF.

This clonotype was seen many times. The CDR3 spells CASSVIGGAYNEQFF. The CDR3 DNA is TGTGCCAGCAGTGTAATAGGTGGGGCCTACAATGAGCAGTTCTTC. The gene calls are TRBV27 and TRBJ2-1; no clear D gene. Deletions cut 5 bases from V and 2 bases from J, with 13 bases between. This CDR3 has 15 residues. The germline V gene encodes CDR1 MNHEY and CDR2 SMNVEV (reference sequence).

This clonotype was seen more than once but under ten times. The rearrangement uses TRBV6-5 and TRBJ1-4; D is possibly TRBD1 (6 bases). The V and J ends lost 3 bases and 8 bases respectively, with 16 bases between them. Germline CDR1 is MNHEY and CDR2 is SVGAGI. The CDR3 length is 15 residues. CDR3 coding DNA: TGTGCCAGCAGTTATTCCTGGGACATCCCGGAAAAACTGTTTTTT. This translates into CASSYSWDIPEKLFF.

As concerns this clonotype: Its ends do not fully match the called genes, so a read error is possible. The CDR3 reads CASSQDPGPAQPEHF. Here the CDR3 DNA reads TGCGCCAGCAGCCAAGACCCGGGCCCTGCACAGCCCGAGCATTTT. The V call is TRBV5-1, the J call TRBJ1-5; no clear D gene. CDR3 length: 15 residues. In germline, CDR1 is SGHRS, CDR2 YFSETQ.

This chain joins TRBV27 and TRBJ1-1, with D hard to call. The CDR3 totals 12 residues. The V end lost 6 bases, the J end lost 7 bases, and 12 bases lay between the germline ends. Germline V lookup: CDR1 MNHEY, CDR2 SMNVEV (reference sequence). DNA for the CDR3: TGTGCCAGCAGCCAAACAGCCGATGAAGCTTTCTTT. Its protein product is CASSQTADEAFF.

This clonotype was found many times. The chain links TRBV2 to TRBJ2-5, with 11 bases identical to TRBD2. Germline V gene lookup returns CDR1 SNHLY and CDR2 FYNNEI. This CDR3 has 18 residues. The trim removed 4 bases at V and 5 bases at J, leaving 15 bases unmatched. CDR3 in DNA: TGTGCCAGCAGTGCCCGGCCCCTAGCGGGGGGCCTGGGGGAGACCCAGTACTTC. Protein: CASSARPLAGGLGETQYF.

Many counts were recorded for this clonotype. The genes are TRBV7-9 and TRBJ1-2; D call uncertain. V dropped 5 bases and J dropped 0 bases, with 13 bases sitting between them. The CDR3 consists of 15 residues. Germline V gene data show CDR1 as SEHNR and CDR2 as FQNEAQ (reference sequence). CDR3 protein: CASSHQASTNYGYTF. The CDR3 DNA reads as TGTGCCAGCAGCCACCAGGCATCCACTAACTATGGCTACACCTTC.

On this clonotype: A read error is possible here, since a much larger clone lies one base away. The CDR3 nucleotides are TGTGTCAGCAGTTGGGGGAGTGGAGATACGCAGTATTTT. Protein: CVSSWGSGDTQYF. The chain employs TRBV6-2 or TRBV6-3 and TRBJ2-3; D might be TRBD1 or TRBD2, each matching 5 bases. The CDR3 has 13 residues. CDR1 and CDR2 (germline): MNHEY, SVGEGT.

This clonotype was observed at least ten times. The CDR3 nucleotides read TGCGCCAGCGGGTCAGGGACGGGCCAAGAGACCCAGTACTTC. It is translated as CASGSGTGQETQYF. V gene TRBV5-1 combines with J gene TRBJ2-5; D possibly matches TRBD1 or TRBD2 (5 bases each). The CDR3 sequence is 14 residues long. The V gene's germline CDR1 is SGHRS and CDR2 YFSETQ. The ends were cut back, 7 bases at V and 1 base at J, with 14 bases in the middle.